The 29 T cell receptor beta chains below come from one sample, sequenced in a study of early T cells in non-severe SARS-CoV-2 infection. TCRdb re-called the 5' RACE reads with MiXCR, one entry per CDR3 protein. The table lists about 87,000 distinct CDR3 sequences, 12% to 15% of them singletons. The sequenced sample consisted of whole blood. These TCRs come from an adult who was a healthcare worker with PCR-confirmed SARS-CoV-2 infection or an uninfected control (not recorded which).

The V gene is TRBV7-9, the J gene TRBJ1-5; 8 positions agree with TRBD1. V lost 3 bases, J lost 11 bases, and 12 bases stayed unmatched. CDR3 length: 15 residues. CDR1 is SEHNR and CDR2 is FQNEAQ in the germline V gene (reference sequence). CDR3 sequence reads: CASSLATGVGEAQHF. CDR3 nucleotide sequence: TGTGCCAGCAGCTTGGCGACAGGGGTAGGCGAGGCCCAGCATTTT.

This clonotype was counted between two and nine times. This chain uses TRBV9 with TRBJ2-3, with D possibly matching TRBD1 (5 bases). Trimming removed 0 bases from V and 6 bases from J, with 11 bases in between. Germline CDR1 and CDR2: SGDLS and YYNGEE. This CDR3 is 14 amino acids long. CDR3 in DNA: TGTGCCAGCAGCGTAGTCCCAGGGCCCGATACGCAGTATTTT. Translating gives CASSVVPGPDTQYF.

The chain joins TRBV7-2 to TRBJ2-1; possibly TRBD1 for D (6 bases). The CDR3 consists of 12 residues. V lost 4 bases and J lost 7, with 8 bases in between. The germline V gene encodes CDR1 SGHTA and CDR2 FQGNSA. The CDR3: CASSSRGNEQFF. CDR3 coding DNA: TGTGCCAGCAGCTCGAGGGGGAATGAGCAGTTCTTC.

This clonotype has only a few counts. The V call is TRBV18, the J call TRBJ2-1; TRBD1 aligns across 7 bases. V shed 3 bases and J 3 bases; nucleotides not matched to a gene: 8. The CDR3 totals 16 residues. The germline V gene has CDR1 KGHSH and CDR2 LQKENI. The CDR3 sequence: CASSPRGGAYYNEQFF. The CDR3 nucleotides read TGTGCCAGCTCACCCCGAGGGGGCGCCTACTACAATGAGCAGTTCTTC.

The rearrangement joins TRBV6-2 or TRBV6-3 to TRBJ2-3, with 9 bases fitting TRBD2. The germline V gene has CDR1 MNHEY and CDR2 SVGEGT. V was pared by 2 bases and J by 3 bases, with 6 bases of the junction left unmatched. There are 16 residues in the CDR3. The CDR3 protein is CASSYGLAGRTDTQYF. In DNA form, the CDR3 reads TGTGCCAGCAGTTACGGCCTAGCGGGGCGGACAGATACGCAGTATTTT.

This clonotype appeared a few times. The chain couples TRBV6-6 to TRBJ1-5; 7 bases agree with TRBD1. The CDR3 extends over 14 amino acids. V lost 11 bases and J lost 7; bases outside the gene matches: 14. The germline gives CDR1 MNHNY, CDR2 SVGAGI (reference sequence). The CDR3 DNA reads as TGTGCCTCGGGGGTAGACAGGGTGGGCCAGCCCCAGCATTTT. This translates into CASGVDRVGQPQHF.

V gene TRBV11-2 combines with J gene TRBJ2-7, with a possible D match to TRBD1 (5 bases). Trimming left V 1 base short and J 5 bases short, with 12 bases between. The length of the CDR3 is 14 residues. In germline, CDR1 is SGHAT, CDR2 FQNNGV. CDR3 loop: CASSLVLQGDEQYF. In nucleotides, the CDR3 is TGTGCCAGCAGCTTAGTCTTGCAGGGCGACGAGCAGTACTTC.

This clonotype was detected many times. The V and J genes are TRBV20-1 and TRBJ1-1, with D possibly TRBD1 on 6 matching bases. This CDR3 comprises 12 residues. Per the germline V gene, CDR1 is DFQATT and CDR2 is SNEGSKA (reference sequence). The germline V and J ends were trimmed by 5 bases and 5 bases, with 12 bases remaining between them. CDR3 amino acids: CSAADRPTEAFF. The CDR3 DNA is TGCAGTGCTGCCGACAGGCCTACTGAAGCTTTCTTT.

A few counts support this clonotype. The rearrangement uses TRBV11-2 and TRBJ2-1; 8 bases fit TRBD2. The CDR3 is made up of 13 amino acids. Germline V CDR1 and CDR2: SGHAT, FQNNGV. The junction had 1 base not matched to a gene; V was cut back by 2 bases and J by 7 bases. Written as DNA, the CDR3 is TGTGCCAGCAGCTTACGCGGGGGGAATGAGCAGTTCTTC. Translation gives CASSLRGGNEQFF. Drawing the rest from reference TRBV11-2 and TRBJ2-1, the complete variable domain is EAGVAQSPRYKIIEKRQSVAFWCNPISGHATLYWYQQILGQGPKLLIQFQNNGVVDDSQLPKDRFSAERLKGVDSTLKIQPAKLEDSAVYLCASSLRGGNEQFFGPGTRLTVL.

The CDR3 loop reads CASSRVPAGYNEQFF. The CDR3 DNA reads TGCGCCAGCTCCAGGGTTCCGGCGGGGTACAATGAGCAGTTCTTC. The chain is built from TRBV10-1 and TRBJ2-1, with a weak D call TRBD2 (6 bases). V shed 8 bases and J shed 4 bases, with 18 bases lying between them. Germline V CDR1 and CDR2: WNHNN, SYGVQD (reference sequence). The CDR3 has 15 amino acids.

The CDR3 DNA reads as TGTGCCAGCAGTCTGGGTCCCGGCACCGGGGAGCTGTTTTTT. It yields the protein CASSLGPGTGELFF. The rearrangement joins TRBV7-9 to TRBJ2-2; the D is unclear. The CDR3 runs 14 residues. The V and J ends lost 6 bases and 4 bases respectively, with 12 bases between them. CDR1 is SEHNR, CDR2 FQNEAQ, per germline (reference sequence).

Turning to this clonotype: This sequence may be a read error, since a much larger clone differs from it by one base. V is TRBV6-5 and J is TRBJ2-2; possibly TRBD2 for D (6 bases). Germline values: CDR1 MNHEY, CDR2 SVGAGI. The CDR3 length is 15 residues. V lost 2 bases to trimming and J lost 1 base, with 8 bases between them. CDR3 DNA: TGTGCCAGCAGTTACGGGAGGTTGAACACCGGGGAGCTGTTTTTT. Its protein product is CASSYGRLNTGELFF.

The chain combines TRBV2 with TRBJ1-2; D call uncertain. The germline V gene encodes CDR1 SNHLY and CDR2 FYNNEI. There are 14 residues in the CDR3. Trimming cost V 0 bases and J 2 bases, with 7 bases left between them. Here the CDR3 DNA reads TGTGCCAGCAGTGAAGCGCCGGGCAACTATGGCTACACCTTC. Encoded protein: CASSEAPGNYGYTF.

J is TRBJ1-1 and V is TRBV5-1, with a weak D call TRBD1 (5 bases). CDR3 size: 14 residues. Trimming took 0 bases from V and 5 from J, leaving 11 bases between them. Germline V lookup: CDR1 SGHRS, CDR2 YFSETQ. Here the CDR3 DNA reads TGCGCCAGCAGCTTGGGGCAGGGATATACTGAAGCTTTCTTT. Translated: CASSLGQGYTEAFF. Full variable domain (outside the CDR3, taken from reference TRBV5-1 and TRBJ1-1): KAGVTQTPRYLIKTRGQQVTLSCSPISGHRSVSWYQQTPGQGLQFLFEYFSETQRNKGNFPGRFSGRQFSNSRSEMNVSTLELGDSALYLCASSLGQGYTEAFFGQGTRLTVV.

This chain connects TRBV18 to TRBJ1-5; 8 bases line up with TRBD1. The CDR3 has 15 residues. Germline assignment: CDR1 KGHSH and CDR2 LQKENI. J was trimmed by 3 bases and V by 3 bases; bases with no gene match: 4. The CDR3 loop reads CASSPGTGANQPQHF. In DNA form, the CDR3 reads TGTGCCAGCTCACCGGGGACAGGAGCCAATCAGCCCCAGCATTTT. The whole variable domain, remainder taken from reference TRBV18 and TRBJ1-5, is NAGVMQNPRHLVRRRGQEARLRCSPMKGHSHVYWYRQLPEEGLKFMVYLQKENIIDESGMPKERFSAEFPKEGPSILRIQQVVRGDSAAYFCASSPGTGANQPQHFGDGTRLSIL.

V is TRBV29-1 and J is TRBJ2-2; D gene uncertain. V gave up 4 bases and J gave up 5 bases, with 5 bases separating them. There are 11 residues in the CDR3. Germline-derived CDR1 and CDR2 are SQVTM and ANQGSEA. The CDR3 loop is CSVVETGELFF. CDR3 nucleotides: TGCAGCGTTGTGGAGACCGGGGAGCTGTTTTTT.

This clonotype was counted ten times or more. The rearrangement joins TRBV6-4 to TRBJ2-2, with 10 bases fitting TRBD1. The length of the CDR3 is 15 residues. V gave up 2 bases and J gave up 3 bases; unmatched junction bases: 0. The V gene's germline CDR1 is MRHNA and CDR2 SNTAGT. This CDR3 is CASSDGTGDTGELFF. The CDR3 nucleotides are TGTGCCAGCAGTGACGGGACAGGGGACACCGGGGAGCTGTTTTTT.

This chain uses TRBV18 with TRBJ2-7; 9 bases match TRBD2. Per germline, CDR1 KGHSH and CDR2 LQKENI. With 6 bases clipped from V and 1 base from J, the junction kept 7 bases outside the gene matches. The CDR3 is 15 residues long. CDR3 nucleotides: TGTGCCAGCTCGCAAAATAGCGGGGGTTCCTACGAGCAGTACTTC. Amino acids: CASSQNSGGSYEQYF.

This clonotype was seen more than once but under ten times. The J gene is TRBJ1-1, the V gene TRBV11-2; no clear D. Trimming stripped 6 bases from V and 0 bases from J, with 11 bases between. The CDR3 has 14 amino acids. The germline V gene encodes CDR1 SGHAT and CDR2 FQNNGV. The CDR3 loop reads CASRATFVNTEAFF. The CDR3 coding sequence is TGTGCCAGCAGGGCGACGTTCGTGAACACTGAAGCTTTCTTT.

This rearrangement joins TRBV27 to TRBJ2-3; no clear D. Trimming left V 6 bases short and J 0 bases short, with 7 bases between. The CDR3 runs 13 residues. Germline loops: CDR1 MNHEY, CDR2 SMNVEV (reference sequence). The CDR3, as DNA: TGTGCCAGCAGCCCAATTAGCACAGATACGCAGTATTTT. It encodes CASSPISTDTQYF.

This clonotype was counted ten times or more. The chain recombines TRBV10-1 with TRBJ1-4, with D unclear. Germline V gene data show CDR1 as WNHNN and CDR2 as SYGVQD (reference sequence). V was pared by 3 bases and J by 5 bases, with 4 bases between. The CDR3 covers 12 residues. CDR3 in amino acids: CASSEMNEKLFF. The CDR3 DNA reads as TGCGCCAGCAGTGAAATGAATGAAAAACTGTTTTTT.

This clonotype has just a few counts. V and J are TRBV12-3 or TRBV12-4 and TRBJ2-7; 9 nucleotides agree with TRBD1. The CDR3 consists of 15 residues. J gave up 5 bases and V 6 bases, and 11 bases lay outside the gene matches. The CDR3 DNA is TGTGCCAGCAGGGGGGCCGGGACAGGGCAGGACGAGCAGTACTTC. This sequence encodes CASRGAGTGQDEQYF.

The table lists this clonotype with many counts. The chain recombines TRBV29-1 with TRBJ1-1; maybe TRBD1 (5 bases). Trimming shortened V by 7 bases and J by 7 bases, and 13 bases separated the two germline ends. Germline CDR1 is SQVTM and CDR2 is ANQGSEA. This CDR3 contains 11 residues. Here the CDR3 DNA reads TGCAGCGGCGGCGGGGGGGGTGAAGCTTTCTTT. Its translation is CSGGGGGEAFF. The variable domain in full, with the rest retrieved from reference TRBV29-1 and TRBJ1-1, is SAVISQKPSRDICQRGTSLTIQCQVDSQVTMMFWYRQQPGQSLTLIATANQGSEATYESGFVIDKFPISRPNLTFSTLTVSNMSPEDSSIYLCSGGGGGEAFFGQGTRLTVV.

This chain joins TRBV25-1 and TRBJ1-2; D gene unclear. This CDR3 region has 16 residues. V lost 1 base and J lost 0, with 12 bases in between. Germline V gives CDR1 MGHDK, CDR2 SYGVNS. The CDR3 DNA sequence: TGTGCCAGCAGTGAATCTGGAACAATAGCTAACTATGGCTACACCTTC. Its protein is CASSESGTIANYGYTF.

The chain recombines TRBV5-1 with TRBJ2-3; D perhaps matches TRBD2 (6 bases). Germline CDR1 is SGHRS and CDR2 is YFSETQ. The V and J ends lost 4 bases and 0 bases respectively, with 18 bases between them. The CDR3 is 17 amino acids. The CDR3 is CASSPGALAPSTDTQYF. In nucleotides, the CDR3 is TGCGCCAGCAGCCCCGGGGCCCTAGCGCCTAGCACAGATACGCAGTATTTT.

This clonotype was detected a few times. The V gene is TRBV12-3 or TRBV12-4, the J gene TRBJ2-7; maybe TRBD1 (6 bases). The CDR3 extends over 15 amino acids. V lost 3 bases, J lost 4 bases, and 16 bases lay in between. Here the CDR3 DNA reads TGTGCCAGCAGTTTCACCCCGGACAGAATATACGAGCAGTACTTC. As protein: CASSFTPDRIYEQYF.

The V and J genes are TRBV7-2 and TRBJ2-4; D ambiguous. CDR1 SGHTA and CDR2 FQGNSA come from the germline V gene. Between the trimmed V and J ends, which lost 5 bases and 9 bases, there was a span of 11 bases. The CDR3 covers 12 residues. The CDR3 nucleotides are TGTGCCAGCAGCCTAAGCGATCGCATTCAGTACTTC. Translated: CASSLSDRIQYF.

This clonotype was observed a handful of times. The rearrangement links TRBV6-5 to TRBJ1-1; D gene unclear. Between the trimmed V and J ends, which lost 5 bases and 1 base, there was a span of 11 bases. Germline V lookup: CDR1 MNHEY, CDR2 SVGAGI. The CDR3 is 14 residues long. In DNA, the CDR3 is TGTGCCAGCAGTAACACGGCGACGAACACTGAAGCTTTCTTT. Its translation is CASSNTATNTEAFF.

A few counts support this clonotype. CDR3 loop: CSVQINQETQYF. In nucleotides, the CDR3 is TGCAGTGTTCAGATTAACCAAGAGACCCAGTACTTC. V and J are TRBV20-1 and TRBJ2-5; D not resolved. This CDR3 has 12 amino acids. The germline V gene encodes CDR1 DFQATT and CDR2 SNEGSKA (reference sequence). Trimming stripped 7 bases from V and 0 bases from J, with 9 bases between.